This T cell receptor beta chain was obtained from a study of T cell responses to AZD1222 COVID-19 vaccine. Clones were read by immunoSEQ multiplex PCR, and TCRdb kept only the in-frame ones, dropping some. The sample records 100,000 to 150,000 clones, around 89% being singletons. The CDR3 loop spans 13 amino acids. The germline V and J ends were trimmed by 7 bases and 6 bases, with 13 bases remaining between them. Note on this clone: Its antigen is currently unknown.

The study's findings and limits: The peak T cell response came first, and repertoires were sampled only after it. Donors were chiefly white British, with a greater number of females, and clonal diversity was perhaps underestimated. Baseline seropositivity occurred in only a handful of AZD1222 recipients.

Sequenced here: peripheral blood, sampled on day 0 of AZD1222 vaccination. The chain is built from TRBV12-3 or TRBV12-4 and TRBJ2-1; weak D call: TRBD1 (5 bases). This TCR was sampled from an adult in good health. CDR3 sequence reads: CASTLRGSNEQFF. The CDR3, as DNA: TGTGCCAGCACCCTTAGGGGTAGCAATGAGCAGTTCTTC.